The 20 T cell receptor beta chains given below trace back to one sample, sequenced in a study of cytomegalovirus exposure and HLA in healthy donors. TCRdb keeps only in-frame clones here, not all; method: immunoSEQ multiplex PCR. In the table there are tens of thousands of clones, around 94% of which are singletons. The material sequenced was PBMCs. These TCRs come from a woman between 18 and 29 years old in good health and CMV-seropositive.

V gene TRBV2 combines with J gene TRBJ1-2; D is undetermined. Trimming cost V 6 bases and J 7 bases, with 15 bases left between them. The germline CDR1 and CDR2 sequences are SNHLY and FYNNEI. The CDR3 is made up of 13 amino acids. CDR3 DNA: TGTGCCAGCAGCGATGGGCCTTCTCGTGGCTACACCTTC. Amino acids: CASSDGPSRGYTF. Full variable domain (missing parts from reference TRBV2 and TRBJ1-2): EPEVTQTPSHQVTQMGQEVILRCVPISNHLYFYWYRQILGQKVEFLVSFYNNEISEKSEIFDDQFSVERPDGSNFTLKIRSTKLEDSAMYFCASSDGPSRGYTFGSGTRLTVV.

This clone appeared a single time. This chain joins TRBV15 and TRBJ2-6, with 7 bases that match TRBD1. J lost 0 bases, V lost 5 bases, and 10 bases had no gene match. CDR1 is LNHNV, CDR2 YYDKDF, per germline (reference sequence). The CDR3 has 18 amino acids. CDR3 amino acids: CATSSRDRLYSGANVLTF. In DNA, the CDR3 is TGTGCCACCAGCTCTCGGGACAGACTCTACTCTGGGGCCAACGTCCTGACTTTC.

This chain links TRBV6-5 with TRBJ2-1; 8 nucleotides line up with TRBD1. The length of the CDR3 is 16 residues. Germline loops: CDR1 MNHEY, CDR2 SVGAGI. The ends lost 2 bases at V and 5 bases at J; junction bases unmatched: 8. The CDR3 spells CASSYIGQGPNNEQFF. The CDR3 nucleotides read TGTGCCAGCAGTTACATTGGACAGGGACCCAACAATGAGCAGTTCTTC.

V and J are TRBV11-2 and TRBJ2-1; 9 bases agree with TRBD1. Germline assignment: CDR1 SGHAT and CDR2 FQNNGV. The CDR3 has 14 residues. Unmatched junction bases numbered 6, after V lost 6 bases and J lost 6 bases. This CDR3 reads CASRSGTGINEQFF. The CDR3, as DNA: TGTGCCAGCAGATCGGGGACAGGGATCAATGAGCAGTTCTTC.

V is TRBV5-4 and J is TRBJ1-1; tentatively, D is TRBD1 (5 bases). This CDR3 spans 15 amino acids. V lost 0 bases and J 2 bases, leaving 11 bases between the germline ends. Germline-derived CDR1 and CDR2 are SGHNT and YYREEE (reference sequence). CDR3 coding DNA: TGTGCCAGCAGCTTGGGACGGGGGGGAAACACTGAAGCTTTCTTT. Translation gives CASSLGRGGNTEAFF.

This clone was recorded only once. The rearrangement links TRBV5-1 to TRBJ2-5, with 14 bases fitting TRBD2. This CDR3 has 16 amino acids. Looked up from germline, CDR1 is SGHRS and CDR2 is YFSETQ. Unmatched junction bases numbered 5, after V lost 4 bases and J lost 3 bases. CDR3 amino acids: CASSPGTSGSEETQYF. The CDR3 bases are TGCGCCAGCAGCCCCGGGACTAGCGGGAGTGAAGAGACCCAGTACTTC.

The chain has TRBV5-4 and TRBJ2-5; 11 bases agree with TRBD1. With 0 bases clipped from V and 1 base from J, the junction kept 2 bases outside the gene matches. The length of the CDR3 is 16 residues. The germline V gene has CDR1 SGHNT and CDR2 YYREEE (reference sequence). The CDR3 reads CASSLEGQGAQETQYF. In nucleotides, the CDR3 is TGTGCCAGCAGCTTGGAAGGACAGGGGGCCCAAGAGACCCAGTACTTC. Combining the CDR3 with reference TRBV5-4 and TRBJ2-5 gives the whole variable domain ETGVTQSPTHLIKTRGQQVTLRCSSQSGHNTVSWYQQALGQGPQFIFQYYREEENGRGNFPPRFSGLQFPNYSSELNVNALELDDSALYLCASSLEGQGAQETQYFGPGTRLLVL.

The chain carries TRBV5-6 and TRBJ1-2; 7 bases are shared with TRBD1. The germline V gene encodes CDR1 SGHDT and CDR2 YYEEEE. The junction had 4 bases not matched to a gene; V was cut back by 0 bases and J by 8 bases. The CDR3 is 13 residues long. The DNA for the CDR3 is TGTGCCAGCAGCTTGGCAGGGGGTGGCGGCTACACCTTC. Amino acids: CASSLAGGGGYTF.

The chain uses TRBV27 and TRBJ2-1, with D uncertain. CDR3 length: 17 amino acids. Germline assignment: CDR1 MNHEY and CDR2 SMNVEV (reference sequence). Trimming pared 2 bases from V and 0 bases from J, leaving 14 bases between. The CDR3 nucleotides read TGTGCCAGCAGTTTACGACAAACTCCGGCCTCCTACAATGAGCAGTTCTTC. Translating gives CASSLRQTPASYNEQFF.

The chain recombines TRBV19 with TRBJ1-2; D ambiguous. Germline CDR1 is LNHDA and CDR2 is SQIVND (reference sequence). V gave up 0 bases and J gave up 4 bases, with 15 bases separating them. The CDR3 contains 16 residues. Here the CDR3 DNA reads TGTGCCAGTAGTATAGATCTACAGTCTCCATCCTATGGCTACACCTTC. It yields the protein CASSIDLQSPSYGYTF.

This chain links TRBV9 with TRBJ1-3; D uncertain. CDR1 and CDR2 (germline): SGDLS, YYNGEE. Trimming shortened V by 4 bases and J by 0 bases, and 14 bases separated the two germline ends. This CDR3 region has 16 residues. The CDR3 sequence: CASSPQGGNSGNTIYF. The DNA for the CDR3 is TGTGCCAGCAGCCCCCAAGGAGGGAACTCTGGAAACACCATATATTTT.

The J gene is TRBJ2-7, the V gene TRBV5-1; 7 nucleotides line up with TRBD1. The ends lost 0 bases at V and 2 bases at J; junction bases unmatched: 2. CDR3 size: 14 residues. Germline V gene sequence: CDR1 SGHRS, CDR2 YFSETQ. CDR3 coding DNA: TGCGCCAGCAGCTTGGACAGGGGAGCCTACGAGCAGTACTTC. Residues: CASSLDRGAYEQYF.

The chain carries TRBV2 and TRBJ2-1; D possibly corresponds to TRBD2 (6 bases). V gave up 2 bases and J gave up 6 bases, with 26 bases separating them. The CDR3 totals 19 residues. Germline CDR1 and CDR2: SNHLY and FYNNEI. CDR3: CASSESGYRGIVASNEQFF. The CDR3 nucleotides are TGTGCCAGCAGTGAAAGCGGGTATCGGGGGATTGTAGCTAGCAATGAGCAGTTCTTC.

This chain connects TRBV12-5 to TRBJ2-2, with D possibly matching TRBD2 (7 bases). Looked up from germline, CDR1 is LGHNT and CDR2 is FRNRAP. The CDR3 is 17 amino acids. Trimming took off 5 bases at V and 4 bases at J, with 20 bases between the two ends. The CDR3 loop reads CASGQPGGAQGTGELFF. The CDR3 nucleotides are TGTGCTAGTGGTCAACCTGGGGGGGCGCAGGGCACCGGGGAGCTGTTTTTT.

CDR3 nucleotide sequence: TGTGCCAGTACTACCGACAGGTTGAACACTGAAGCTTTCTTT. Encoded protein: CASTTDRLNTEAFF. This chain links TRBV19 with TRBJ1-1; maybe TRBD1 (6 bases). Germline values: CDR1 LNHDA, CDR2 SQIVND (reference sequence). This CDR3 has 14 residues. V was clipped by 7 bases and J by 0 bases, with 12 bases between them.

The chain couples TRBV7-3 to TRBJ2-1, with D tentatively TRBD1 (6 bases). Deletions cut 2 bases from V and 8 bases from J, with 13 bases between. The CDR3 runs 14 residues. The germline V gene encodes CDR1 SGHTA and CDR2 FQGTGA. CDR3 DNA sequence: TGTGCCAGCAGCTTAGTCGCAGGGGTGGATGAGCAGTTCTTC. This gives the protein CASSLVAGVDEQFF.

This clone was seen once. This chain connects TRBV6-1 to TRBJ2-5; 16 bases match TRBD2. The CDR3 sequence is 20 residues long. V shed 2 bases, J shed 4 bases, and the junction held 13 bases outside the gene matches. The germline gives CDR1 MNHNS, CDR2 SASEGT. The DNA of the CDR3 is TGTGCCAGCAGTGAAACGGGGAGGGGACTAGCGGGGGGGCCGTTAGAGACCCAGTACTTC. Translating it yields CASSETGRGLAGGPLETQYF.

The chain employs TRBV7-2 and TRBJ2-6; 9 bases fit TRBD2. The trim removed 1 base at V and 1 base at J, leaving 2 bases unmatched. CDR3 size: 17 residues. Germline V lookup: CDR1 SGHTA, CDR2 FQGNSA. For the CDR3, the DNA is TGTGCCAGCAGCTTAGGGACTAGCGCTTCTGGGGCCAACGTCCTGACTTTC. Translated: CASSLGTSASGANVLTF.

The V gene is TRBV28, the J gene TRBJ1-2; 11 nucleotides align to TRBD1. Germline V gives CDR1 MDHEN, CDR2 SYDVKM. V shed 6 bases, J shed 3 bases, and the junction held 3 bases outside the gene matches. The CDR3 is 14 residues long. Here the CDR3 DNA reads TGTGCCAGCAGGCGGACAGGGGGCGACTATGGCTACACCTTC. Protein sequence: CASRRTGGDYGYTF.

The chain has TRBV30 and TRBJ1-2; D unresolved. Germline values: CDR1 GTSNPN, CDR2 SVGIG (reference sequence). Trimming removed 1 base at V and 1 base at J, with 7 bases between. The CDR3 runs 13 residues. This CDR3 is CAWSAAVNYGYTF. The CDR3 coding sequence is TGTGCCTGGAGTGCGGCGGTTAACTATGGCTACACCTTC.